This TCR beta chain was profiled in a study of blood T cell repertoires in COVID-19 (dated by TCRdb to 2020 to 2022). Regarding the study in general: The collaborator samples originated in the United States, Italy and Spain and spanned the acute and convalescent phases of COVID-19. The material from the prospective study consisted of cDNA or gDNA derived from T cells, B-cell-depleted T cells, or PBMCs. Deeply sampled blood TCRbeta repertoires from subjects exposed to, actively infected with, or recovered from COVID-19 were included in the dataset. The repertoires were released in a freely available public database meant as a resource for research on the immune response to SARS-CoV-2. The samples were drawn from the first 160 participants of the ongoing ImmuneRACE study and from 1,254 subjects provided by 6 global collaborators. Sample metadata almost always included a de-identified subject ID, COVID-19 status, age in years and sex. Where HLA class I and class II types were available, the types were taken from metadata supplied by the sample provider, not from assay-based typing. Overall study results and their limits: The amount of clinical and demographic metadata varied by source and participant and was provided uncurated.

The table lists this clone with a count of one. The antigen it binds to is not known. No much larger clone is present one base from it, and per-base qualities are unavailable. Each collaborating institution followed its own protocols to collect whole blood in K2EDTA tubes. Collaborator samples were shipped for TCRbeta analysis as frozen whole blood, isolated PBMCs, or DNA extracted from either sample type. TCRbeta CDR3 regions were amplified from genomic DNA using the immunoSEQ Assay, a bias-controlled multiplex PCR. Per the source publication's procedure: Nucleated cell counts per sample were estimated from amplification of reference gene primers within the assay. Sequence reads were collapsed and filtered to measure the absolute abundance of every unique TCRbeta CDR3 rearrangement. Productive Simpson clonality was computed per sample as the square root of Simpson's diversity index over productive rearrangements. As stored in TCRdb, this immuneACCESS dataset retains in-frame rearrangements with V and J assigned. A fraction of the clones does not appear; measured against another copy, unresolved V genes explain less than half of the discrepancy, and the remainder lacks a known reason. V and J calls and clone size are as listed in that table; D and trimming were resolved from the DNA. Here the sample has about 140,000 clones; more than 65% occur a single time. The top ten hold roughly 10% of the sample.

Via the germline V gene, CDR1 is SGHVS and CDR2 FQNEAQ. Deletion took 5 bases off V and 8 bases off J, with a span of 18 bases between the germline ends. The CDR3 holds 14 amino acids from the cysteine to the phenylalanine. The entry retains the CDR3 DNA only, 42 bases that are in frame from base 1. This TCR derives from a man aged 55-75 years with active or convalescent COVID-19. In this chain, TRBV7-8 is recombined with TRBJ1-2, and possibly TRBD1, on 5 matching bases. Sequencing input: peripheral blood. The CDR3 loop reads CASSPTGAQRGYTF. The bases read TGTGCCAGCAGCCCGACTGGGGCGCAGAGAGGCTACACCTTC. The full variable domain, completed from the reference TRBV7-8 and TRBJ1-2 proteins outside the CDR3, reads GAGVSQSPRYKVAKRGQDVALRCDPISGHVSLFWYQQALGQGPEFLTYFQNEAQLDKSGLPSDRFFAERPEGSVSTLKIQRTQQEDSAVYLCASSPTGAQRGYTFGSGTRLTVV.